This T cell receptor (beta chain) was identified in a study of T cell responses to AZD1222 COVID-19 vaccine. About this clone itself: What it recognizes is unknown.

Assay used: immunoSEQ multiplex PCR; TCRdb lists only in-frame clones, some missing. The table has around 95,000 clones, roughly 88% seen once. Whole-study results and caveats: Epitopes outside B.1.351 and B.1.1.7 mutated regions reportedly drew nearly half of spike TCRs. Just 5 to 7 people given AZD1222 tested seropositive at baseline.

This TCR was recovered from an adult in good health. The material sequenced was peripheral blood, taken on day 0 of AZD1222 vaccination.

This CDR3 reads CASSLGGHLTDTQYF. The CDR3 bases are TGTGCCAGCAGCTTAGGGGGACATCTCACAGATACGCAGTATTTT. The rearrangement uses TRBV7-2 and TRBJ2-3; TRBD1 might be the D (6 bases). The CDR3 contains 15 residues. Trimming took 1 base from V and 2 from J, leaving 10 bases between them. CDR1 and CDR2 (germline): SGHTA, FQGNSA.